This TCR beta chain was retrieved from a study of cytomegalovirus exposure and HLA in healthy donors. CDR1 and CDR2 from the germline V gene are LGHNA and YSLEER. The V gene lost 5 bases and the J gene lost 7 bases, with 12 bases spanning the gap. The CDR3 runs to 14 residues. TCRdb's table, derived via immunoSEQ multiplex PCR, lists solely in-frame clones and lacks some. Of about 240,000 clones in the sample, more than 75% were seen once. The rearrangement links TRBV4-3 to TRBJ1-6; D may be TRBD1 (6 bases). The TCR was taken from a man younger than 30 in good health and CMV-seronegative. The sequencing input was PBMCs. The chain's CDR3 is CASSRGYENSPLHF. In DNA form, the CDR3 reads TGCGCCAGCAGCAGGGGGTACGAGAATTCACCCCTCCACTTT.